This passage covers 10 T cell receptor beta chains from one sample sequenced in a study of graft-versus-host responses after intestinal transplantation. The table came from immunoSEQ multiplex PCR; TCRdb's copy has only in-frame clones and leaves some out. The sample yields 10,000 or so clones, 30% seen once. Sequencing was performed on alloreactive CD4+ T cells from a mixed lymphocyte reaction culture, taken before intestinal transplant. The subset: CFSE-low proliferating T cells sorted from roughly 6-day pre-transplant mixed lymphocyte reaction (GvH or HvG direction). The receptor source for this set is a human patient who received an intestinal transplant.

The V and J genes are TRBV13 and TRBJ2-2; D call uncertain. Per the germline V gene, CDR1 is PRHDT and CDR2 is FYEKMQ (reference sequence). The CDR3 loop spans 13 amino acids. V was pared by 4 bases and J by 3 bases, with 6 bases between. The CDR3 protein is CASSSEDTGELFF. DNA of the CDR3: TGTGCCAGCAGCTCCGAGGACACCGGGGAGCTGTTTTTT.

This clone showed up just once. V gene TRBV10-1 combines with J gene TRBJ1-4; no firm D call. V lost 5 bases to trimming and J lost 8 bases, with 15 bases between them. Germline lookup yields CDR1 WNHNN and CDR2 SYGVQD (reference sequence). The CDR3 extends over 14 amino acids. CDR3 sequence: CASSPAGQEEKLFF. The CDR3 DNA reads as TGCGCCAGCAGTCCCGCCGGGCAGGAAGAAAAACTGTTTTTT.

This clone has more than one count but fewer than ten. The chain combines TRBV28 with TRBJ1-5, with 7 bases matching TRBD1. Per the germline V gene, CDR1 is MDHEN and CDR2 is SYDVKM. CDR3 length equals 14 residues. Trimming took 7 bases from V and 3 from J; bases not matched to a gene: 6. In DNA, the CDR3 is TGTGCCAGCAATCAGGACAGGATCAATCAGCCCCAGCATTTT. As protein: CASNQDRINQPQHF.

J is TRBJ1-5 and V is TRBV6-5, with D possibly matching TRBD1 (5 bases). The CDR3 loop spans 13 amino acids. Germline V gene data show CDR1 as MNHEY and CDR2 as SVGAGI. V gave up 4 bases and J gave up 7 bases, with 11 bases separating them. The CDR3 loop reads CASSFGRGQPQHF. The CDR3 bases are TGTGCCAGCAGTTTTGGTAGGGGCCAGCCCCAGCATTTT.

V and J are TRBV27 and TRBJ2-3, with D possibly being TRBD2 (5 bases). The CDR3 loop spans 12 amino acids. The ends were cut back, 5 bases at V and 11 bases at J, with 14 bases in the middle. CDR1 is MNHEY and CDR2 is SMNVEV in the germline V gene (reference sequence). CDR3: CASSPGLHRQYF. CDR3 in DNA: TGTGCCAGCAGTCCCGGACTCCATCGGCAGTATTTT.

This chain connects TRBV6-6 to TRBJ2-7, with 7 bases lining up with TRBD1. Trimming took 6 bases from V and 9 from J; bases not matched to a gene: 14. This CDR3 contains 14 residues. CDR1 and CDR2 (germline): MNHNY, SVGAGI (reference sequence). CDR3 region: CASSSGTDFFGQYF. DNA of the CDR3: TGTGCCAGCAGCTCCGGGACAGACTTTTTCGGGCAGTACTTC.

This clone rates as large. The chain's CDR3 is CASSQLAGSIYEQYF. The CDR3 bases are TGTGCCAGCAGCCAGCTAGCGGGATCTATCTACGAGCAGTACTTC. The genes are TRBV7-6 and TRBJ2-7, with TRBD2 identical over 9 bases. Germline CDR1 is SGHVS and CDR2 is FNYEAQ. J lost 3 bases, V lost 5 bases, and 8 bases had no gene match. CDR3 length: 15 residues.

The chain carries TRBV5-1 and TRBJ2-7; 9 nucleotides agree with TRBD2. Germline V gene data show CDR1 as SGHRS and CDR2 as YFSETQ. The junction had 10 bases not matched to a gene; V was cut back by 3 bases and J by 3 bases. The CDR3 is 16 amino acids. The CDR3, as DNA: TGCGCCAGCAGCTCTCTTCCTACTAGCGGGTACTACGAGCAGTACTTC. It specifies CASSSLPTSGYYEQYF. Supplemented by reference TRBV5-1 and TRBJ2-7, the full variable domain reads KAGVTQTPRYLIKTRGQQVTLSCSPISGHRSVSWYQQTPGQGLQFLFEYFSETQRNKGNFPGRFSGRQFSNSRSEMNVSTLELGDSALYLCASSSLPTSGYYEQYFGPGTRLTVT.

This clone has a handful of counts. The V and J genes are TRBV27 and TRBJ2-7, with 9 bases fitting TRBD1. Trimming cost V 5 bases and J 5 bases; bases outside gene matches: 4. This CDR3 has 13 residues. Germline assignment: CDR1 MNHEY and CDR2 SMNVEV (reference sequence). The CDR3: CASSRDRVNEQYF. In DNA, the CDR3 is TGTGCCAGCAGTCGGGACAGGGTAAACGAGCAGTACTTC.

The chain combines TRBV14 with TRBJ2-1; D gene uncertain. V was trimmed by 1 base and J by 5 bases, leaving 15 bases between them. The CDR3 is 16 residues long. Looked up from germline, CDR1 is SGHDN and CDR2 is FVKESK. The CDR3 region is CASSQVGSFDNNEQFF. The CDR3 DNA sequence: TGTGCCAGCAGCCAAGTGGGGTCCTTCGATAACAATGAGCAGTTCTTC.